A selection of T cell receptor beta chains follows, all from one sample in a study of T cell responses to AZD1222 COVID-19 vaccine. Repertoires were generated with immunoSEQ multiplex PCR, while TCRdb's copy carries only in-frame clones and drops some. The data contain about 140,000 clones, 85% to 95% of them seen just once; the ten biggest clones take up 0.91%. Sample: peripheral blood, taken on day 0 of MenACWY control vaccination. The source is an adult in good health. Each CDR3 is given with its conserved first and last residue. D genes are given only for firm matches. Where a row states a size, it is once, few, many or the class of an expanded clone; other rows omit it.

>TRBJ1-6|-|TRBV9|-
CPIGVNSPLHF
TGTCCTATAGGAGTTAATTCACCCCTCCACTTT
>TRBJ2-3|TRBD2|TRBV5-6|-
CASSLVLAGGDTQYF
TGTGCCAGCAGCTTGGTACTAGCGGGGGGAGATACGCAGTATTTT
>TRBJ2-1|-|TRBV28|-
CASSFSATHHNEQFF
TGTGCCAGCAGTTTTTCCGCGACCCACCACAATGAGCAGTTCTTC
>TRBJ2-3|-|TRBV5-4|-
CASSSSPSTGDTQYF
TGTGCCAGCAGCTCTAGCCCCTCGACGGGAGATACGCAGTATTTT
>TRBJ2-3|-|TRBV7-6|once
CASSLRRVSTDTQYF
TGTGCCAGCAGCTTACGGAGAGTGAGCACAGATACGCAGTATTTT
>TRBJ2-7|-|TRBV18|-
CASSRTMSGVSYEQYF
TGTGCCAGCTCCCGAACTATGTCGGGGGTCTCCTACGAGCAGTACTTC
>TRBJ2-1|-|TRBV11-2|-
CASGRGYNEQFF
TGTGCCAGCGGGAGAGGCTACAATGAGCAGTTCTTC
>TRBJ1-1|TRBD1|TRBV2|-
CASSNRGLTEAFF
TGTGCCAGCAGCAACAGGGGCTTGACTGAAGCTTTCTTT
>TRBJ2-7|TRBD2|TRBV19|-
CASGRGLEFEQYF
TGTGCCAGTGGACGGGGACTAGAGTTCGAGCAGTACTTC
>TRBJ1-1|-|TRBV30|-
CAWSQEAEAFF
TGTGCCTGGAGTCAAGAGGCCGAAGCTTTCTTT
>TRBJ1-1|-|TRBV7-8|-
CASSLDMNTEAFF
TGTGCCAGCAGCTTAGATATGAACACTGAAGCTTTCTTT
>TRBJ1-3|-|TRBV11-2|-
CASSLGGSGNTIYF
TGTGCCAGCAGCTTAGGGGGGTCTGGAAACACCATATATTTT
>TRBJ2-3|-|TRBV24-1|-
CATEQGGPFTDTQYF
TGTGCCACCGAACAAGGCGGACCATTCACAGATACGCAGTATTTT
>TRBJ2-1|TRBD2|TRBV28|-
CASTERGRGQGTYNEQFF
TGTGCCAGCACCGAGCGGGGGCGTGGGCAGGGCACCTACAATGAGCAGTTCTTC
>TRBJ1-3|-|TRBV19|-
CATGTHSANTIYF
TGTGCCACTGGGACCCATTCTGCAAACACCATATATTTT
>TRBJ2-3|TRBD2|TRBV5-1|-
CASSTSGSSTDTQYF
TGCGCCAGCAGTACTAGCGGATCTAGCACAGATACGCAGTATTTT
>TRBJ1-2|TRBD1|TRBV4-1|-
CASSLTRDRGNEGYTF
TGCGCCAGCAGCCTAACACGGGACAGGGGAAATGAAGGCTACACCTTC
>TRBJ2-7|-|TRBV6-5|-
CASSRGQSYEQYF
TGTGCCAGCAGCCGCGGACAATCCTACGAGCAGTACTTC
>TRBJ2-1|TRBD1|TRBV19|-
CASSTGQGYEQFF
TGTGCCAGTAGTACTGGACAGGGGTATGAGCAGTTCTTC
>TRBJ1-1|TRBD1|TRBV13|-
CASSSRTGWDTEAFF
TGTGCCAGCAGCTCCCGGACAGGGTGGGACACTGAAGCTTTCTTT
>TRBJ2-7|TRBD1|TRBV6-2/TRBV6-3|-
CASSYSLAGGKPGSYEQYF
TGTGCCAGCAGTTACTCTTTGGCAGGGGGAAAACCAGGATCTTACGAGCAGTACTTC
>TRBJ1-2|TRBD1|TRBV9|few
CASSVQPTGGYGYTF
TGTGCCAGCAGCGTCCAACCGACAGGGGGCTATGGCTACACCTTC
>TRBJ2-5|-|TRBV6-5|-
CASRRTEETQYF
TGTGCCAGCCGAAGGACAGAAGAGACCCAGTACTTC
>TRBJ2-7|-|TRBV2|few
CASSDRGTISYEQYF
TGTGCCAGCAGTGACAGGGGAACCATCTCCTACGAGCAGTACTTC
>TRBJ1-2|-|TRBV6-2/TRBV6-3|-
CASSYPAPHGYTF
TGTGCCAGCAGTTACCCGGCTCCTCATGGCTACACCTTC
>TRBJ2-1|-|TRBV10-3|-
CAIAPRDLNNEQFF
TGTGCCATCGCCCCCCGGGACCTGAACAATGAGCAGTTCTTC
>TRBJ1-4|-|TRBV21-1|-
CASSKGGTGPEKLFF
TGTGCCAGCAGCAAAGGGGGGACAGGGCCGGAAAAACTGTTTTTT
>TRBJ1-1|-|TRBV7-9|-
CASSPPGPDEAFF
TGTGCCAGCAGCCCACCCGGACCAGATGAAGCTTTCTTT
>TRBJ2-1|-|TRBV11-2|-
CASSSEYNEQFF
TGTGCCAGCAGCTCAGAATACAATGAGCAGTTCTTC
>TRBJ2-5|TRBD1|TRBV11-1|-
CASSRQGSQETQYF
TGTGCCAGCAGCCGACAGGGTAGCCAAGAGACCCAGTACTTC